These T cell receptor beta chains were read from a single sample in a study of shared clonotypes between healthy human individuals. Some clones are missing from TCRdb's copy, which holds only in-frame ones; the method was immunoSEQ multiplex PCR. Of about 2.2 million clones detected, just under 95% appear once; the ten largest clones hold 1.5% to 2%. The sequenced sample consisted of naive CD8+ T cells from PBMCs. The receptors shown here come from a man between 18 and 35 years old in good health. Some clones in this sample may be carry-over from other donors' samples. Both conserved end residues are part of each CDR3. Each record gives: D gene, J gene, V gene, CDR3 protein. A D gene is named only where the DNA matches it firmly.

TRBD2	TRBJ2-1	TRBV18	CASSPPSGGAPGEQFF
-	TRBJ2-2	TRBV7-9	CASSHLRGLDHTGELFF
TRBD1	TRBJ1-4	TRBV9	CASSVGRGRVEKLFF
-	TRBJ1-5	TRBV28	CASSLGFVGGVVYQPQHF
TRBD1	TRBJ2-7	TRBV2	CASSEGQGLLDEQYF
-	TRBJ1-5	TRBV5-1	CASSLGQLAGQPQHF
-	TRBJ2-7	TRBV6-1	CASSEVLWGESSYEQYF
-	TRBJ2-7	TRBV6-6	CASSPITYEQYF
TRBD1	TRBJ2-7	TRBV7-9	CASSAYRGEQYF
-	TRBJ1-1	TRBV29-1	CSVETVEAFF
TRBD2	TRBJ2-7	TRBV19	CASSIVTREATHEQYF
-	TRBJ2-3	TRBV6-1	CASSEALLASGTDTQYF
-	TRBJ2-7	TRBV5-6	CASSPGTTAYEQYF
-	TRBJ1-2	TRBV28	CASSNSNYGYTF
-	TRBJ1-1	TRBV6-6	CASSYQGGLPEAFF
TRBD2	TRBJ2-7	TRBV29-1	CSVMTSASYEQYF
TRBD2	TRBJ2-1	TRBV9	CASSAPTSGPNEQFF
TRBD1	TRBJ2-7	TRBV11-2	CASSVDRGRGSYEQYF
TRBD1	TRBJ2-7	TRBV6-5	CASSYSTGEYSYEQYF
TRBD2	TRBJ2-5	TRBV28	CASSPKTSGAYF
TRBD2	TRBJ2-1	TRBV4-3	CASSRGREGLNEQFF
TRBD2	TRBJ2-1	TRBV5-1	CASSLNIGTIRDEQFF
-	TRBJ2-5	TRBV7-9	CASSLASGEAETQYF
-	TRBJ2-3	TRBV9	CASSVVGQRSTDTQYF
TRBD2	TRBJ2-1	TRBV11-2	CASSPPTPRERNNEQFF
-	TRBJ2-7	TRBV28	CASTRVARPGNEQYF
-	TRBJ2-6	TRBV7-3	CASSFGSGANVLTF
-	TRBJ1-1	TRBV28	CASSPRAANTEAFF
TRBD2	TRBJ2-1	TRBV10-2	CASSESRTSEGDEQFF
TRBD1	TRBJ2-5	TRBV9	CASSVTGGTVYQETQYF
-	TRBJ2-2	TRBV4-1	CASSQAVWGTGELFF
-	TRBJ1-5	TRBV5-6	CASSGTTSNQPQHF
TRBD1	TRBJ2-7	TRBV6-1	CASSEGQGAFYEQYF
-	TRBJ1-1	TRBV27	CASSFTLNTEAFF
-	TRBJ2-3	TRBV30	CAWSLSLAGADTQYF
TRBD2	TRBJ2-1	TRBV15	CATSRPSGTGSYNEQFF
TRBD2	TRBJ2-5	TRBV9	CASSDGLAGETQYF
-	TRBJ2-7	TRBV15	CATSNREGLSEQYF
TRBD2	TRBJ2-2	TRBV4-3	CASSQDRAGFANTGELFF
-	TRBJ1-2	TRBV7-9	CASSLLANYGYTF
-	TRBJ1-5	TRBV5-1	CASSLRGTSNQPQHF
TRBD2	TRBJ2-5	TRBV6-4	CASRSGRGQETQYF
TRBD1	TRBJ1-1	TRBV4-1	CASSQGTGVPNTEAFF
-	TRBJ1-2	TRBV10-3	CAISESGGVTYGYTF
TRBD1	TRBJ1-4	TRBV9	CASSVGPGTGLHEKLFF